This note documents a single TCR beta chain sequence. These data are taken from a study of T cell changes during pregnancy in multiple sclerosis. The junction had 6 bases not matched to a gene; V was cut back by 5 bases and J by 2 bases. In germline, CDR1 is SGHAT, CDR2 FQNNGV. The CDR3 has 16 residues. Clones were sequenced by immunoSEQ multiplex PCR, and TCRdb holds only the in-frame ones, with some missing. The sample lists tens of thousands of clones; 88% were seen once. The chain uses TRBV11-2 and TRBJ2-3; 11 nucleotides match TRBD2. Sequencing used CD4+ T cells from peripheral blood mononuclear cells, obtained in the first trimester of pregnancy. The clonotype originates from a female donor with multiple sclerosis, enrolled in a pregnancy study. The CDR3 spells CASSARTSGFTDTQYF. CDR3 bases: TGTGCCAGCAGCGCGCGGACTAGCGGGTTCACAGATACGCAGTATTTT.